This TCR beta chain originates from a study of cytomegalovirus exposure and HLA in healthy donors. Study-wide points: Roughly even sequencing depth across donors was the assumption behind the presence/absence analyses. According to a later analysis, most TCR beta chains associated with CMV appeared HLA-restricted.

This clone turned up a few times. Its target is not known. PCR primers comprised 60 Vbeta and 13 Jbeta primers. This table comes from immunoSEQ multiplex PCR, and its TCRdb copy is limited to in-frame clones, with some not included. The sample yields approximately 110,000 clones, 77% seen once. CDR1 is SGHRS, CDR2 YFSETQ, per germline. The CDR3 consists of 14 residues. Between the trimmed V and J ends, which lost 2 bases and 2 bases, there was a span of 9 bases. The V and J genes are TRBV5-1 and TRBJ2-3, with unresolved D. The sequenced sample consisted of PBMCs. The receptor comes from a human donor in good health. CDR3 sequence reads: CASSFETDTDTQYF. For the CDR3, the DNA is TGCGCCAGCAGCTTCGAAACAGACACAGATACGCAGTATTTT.